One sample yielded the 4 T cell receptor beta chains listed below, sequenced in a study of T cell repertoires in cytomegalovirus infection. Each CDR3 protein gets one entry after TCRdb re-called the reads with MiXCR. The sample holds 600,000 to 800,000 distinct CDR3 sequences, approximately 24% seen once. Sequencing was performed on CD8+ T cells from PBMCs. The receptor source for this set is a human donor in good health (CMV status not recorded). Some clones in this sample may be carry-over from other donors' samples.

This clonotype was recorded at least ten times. CDR3 DNA sequence: TGTGCCCTTGGTCGCGGACGGCAAGAGACCCAGTACTTC. The encoded protein is CALGRGRQETQYF. The genes are TRBV28 and TRBJ2-5, with D unclear. The V gene's germline CDR1 is MDHEN and CDR2 SYDVKM. V gave up 11 bases and J gave up 2 bases, with 15 bases separating them. The CDR3 spans 13 residues.

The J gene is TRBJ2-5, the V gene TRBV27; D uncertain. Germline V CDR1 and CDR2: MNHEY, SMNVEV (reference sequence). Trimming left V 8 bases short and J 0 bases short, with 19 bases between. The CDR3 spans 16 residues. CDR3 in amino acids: CASAPPGRTYQETQYF. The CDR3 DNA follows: TGTGCCAGCGCTCCCCCTGGGCGAACCTACCAAGAGACCCAGTACTTC.

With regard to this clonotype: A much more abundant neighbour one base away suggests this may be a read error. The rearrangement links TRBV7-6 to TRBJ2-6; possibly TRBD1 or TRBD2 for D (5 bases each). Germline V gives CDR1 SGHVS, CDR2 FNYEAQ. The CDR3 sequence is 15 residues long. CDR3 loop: CANSFRDLGANVLTF. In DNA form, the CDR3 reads TGTGCCAACAGCTTTCGGGACCTAGGGGCCAACGTCCTGACTTTC.

In DNA, the CDR3 is TGTGCCAGCAGTGGACAGGGGGAGGCCTACAATGAGCAGTTCTTC. Protein sequence: CASSGQGEAYNEQFF. V and J are TRBV25-1 and TRBJ2-1; 9 bases fit TRBD1. The length of the CDR3 is 15 residues. CDR1 is MGHDK, CDR2 SYGVNS, per germline. The trim removed 4 bases at V and 2 bases at J, leaving 3 bases unmatched.